This T cell receptor (beta chain) was observed in a study of blood T cell repertoires in COVID-19. This clone was seen a few times. The V end lost 5 bases, the J end lost 0 bases, and 6 bases lay between the germline ends. CDR1 is SGDLS, CDR2 YYNGEE, per germline. CDR3 length: 13 amino acids. Profiled with immunoSEQ multiplex PCR; TCRdb holds only in-frame clones, not every one. The data contain more than 45,000 clones, about nine tenths of them singletons. The source material was peripheral blood. V and J are TRBV9 and TRBJ1-3; no clear D gene. The clonotype comes from a human donor in a cohort sampled during active COVID-19. CDR3 in amino acids: CASSTSSGNTIYF. CDR3 sequence (DNA): TGTGCCAGCAGTACCAGCTCTGGAAACACCATATATTTT.